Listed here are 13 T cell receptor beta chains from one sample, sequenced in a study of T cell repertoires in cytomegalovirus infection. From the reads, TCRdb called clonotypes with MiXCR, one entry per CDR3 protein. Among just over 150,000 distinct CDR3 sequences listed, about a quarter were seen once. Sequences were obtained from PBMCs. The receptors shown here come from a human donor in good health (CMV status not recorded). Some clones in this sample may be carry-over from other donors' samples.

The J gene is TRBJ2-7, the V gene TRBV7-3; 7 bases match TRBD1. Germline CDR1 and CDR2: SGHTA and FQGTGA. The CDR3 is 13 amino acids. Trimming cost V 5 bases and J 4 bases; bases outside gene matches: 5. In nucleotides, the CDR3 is TGTGCCAGCAGCCCGACACAGGGGTACGAGCAGTACTTC. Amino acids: CASSPTQGYEQYF.

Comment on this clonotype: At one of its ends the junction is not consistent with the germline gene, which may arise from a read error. The CDR3 protein is CASRTSSALYQETPYF. The CDR3 coding sequence is TGCGCCAGTCGGACTAGCTCCGCCTTGTACCAAGAGACCCCGTACTTC. The gene calls are TRBV5-1 and TRBJ2-5; 8 bases map to TRBD2. CDR1 is SGHRS and CDR2 is YFSETQ in the germline V gene. CDR3 size: 16 residues. Filled out from reference TRBV5-1 and TRBJ2-5, the complete variable domain reads KAGVTQTPRYLIKTRGQQVTLSCSPISGHRSVSWYQQTPGQGLQFLFEYFSETQRNKGNFPGRFSGRQFSNSRSEMNVSTLELGDSALYLCASRTSSALYQETPYFGPGTRLLVL.

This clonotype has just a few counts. CDR3 nucleotides: TGTGCCAGCAGTTTAGGCACAGGGGATGGCTACACCTTC. It encodes CASSLGTGDGYTF. The rearrangement joins TRBV12-3 or TRBV12-4 to TRBJ1-2, with TRBD1 identical over 7 bases. The length of the CDR3 is 13 residues. The J segment lost 6 bases and the V segment lost 1 base, leaving 2 bases of the junction unmatched.

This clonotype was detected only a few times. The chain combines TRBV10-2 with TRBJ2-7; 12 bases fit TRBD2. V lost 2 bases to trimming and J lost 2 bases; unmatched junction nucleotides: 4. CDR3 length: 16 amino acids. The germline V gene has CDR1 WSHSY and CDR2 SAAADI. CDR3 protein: CASSEASGGAPYEQYF. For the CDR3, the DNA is TGCGCCAGCAGTGAGGCTAGCGGGGGGGCACCCTACGAGCAGTACTTC.

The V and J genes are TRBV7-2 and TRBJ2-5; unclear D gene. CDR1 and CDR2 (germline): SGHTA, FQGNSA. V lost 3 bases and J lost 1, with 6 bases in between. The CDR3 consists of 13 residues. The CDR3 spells CASSLAPQETQYF. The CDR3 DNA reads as TGTGCCAGCAGCTTGGCACCCCAAGAGACCCAGTACTTC.

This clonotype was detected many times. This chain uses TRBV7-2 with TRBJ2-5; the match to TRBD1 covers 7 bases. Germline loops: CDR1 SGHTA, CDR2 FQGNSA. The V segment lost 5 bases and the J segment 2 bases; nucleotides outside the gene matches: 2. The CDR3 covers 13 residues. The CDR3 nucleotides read TGTGCCAGCAGCCCGGGACAGCAAGAGACCCAGTACTTC. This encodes CASSPGQQETQYF.

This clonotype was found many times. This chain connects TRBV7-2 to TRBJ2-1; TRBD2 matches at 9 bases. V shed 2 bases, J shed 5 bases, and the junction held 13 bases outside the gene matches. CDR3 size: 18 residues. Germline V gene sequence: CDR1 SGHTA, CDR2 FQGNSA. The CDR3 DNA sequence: TGTGCCAGCAGCTTAAGACAGGGTCCTAGCGGGGTCCACAATGAGCAGTTCTTC. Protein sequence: CASSLRQGPSGVHNEQFF.

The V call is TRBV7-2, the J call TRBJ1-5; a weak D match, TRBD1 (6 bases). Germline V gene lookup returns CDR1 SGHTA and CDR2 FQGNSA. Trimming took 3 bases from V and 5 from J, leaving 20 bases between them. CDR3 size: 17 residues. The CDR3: CASSLESVNGGDQPQHF. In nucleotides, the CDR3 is TGTGCCAGCAGCTTGGAGAGCGTCAATGGGGGCGATCAGCCCCAGCATTTT.

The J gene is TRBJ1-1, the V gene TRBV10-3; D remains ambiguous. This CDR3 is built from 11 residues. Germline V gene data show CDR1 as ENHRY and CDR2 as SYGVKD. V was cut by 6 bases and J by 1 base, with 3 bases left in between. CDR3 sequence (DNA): TGTGCCATCAGCGGGAACACTGAAGCTTTCTTT. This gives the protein CAISGNTEAFF.

The CDR3 sequence is CASSQDSPSGIWEQYF. CDR3 sequence (DNA): TGCGCCAGCAGCCAAGATTCTCCTAGCGGTATTTGGGAGCAGTACTTC. V usage is TRBV4-3 and J usage is TRBJ2-7, with TRBD2 identical over 7 bases. The junction had 12 bases not matched to a gene; V was cut back by 0 bases and J by 7 bases. Per germline, CDR1 LGHNA and CDR2 YSLEER. The CDR3 is 16 residues long.

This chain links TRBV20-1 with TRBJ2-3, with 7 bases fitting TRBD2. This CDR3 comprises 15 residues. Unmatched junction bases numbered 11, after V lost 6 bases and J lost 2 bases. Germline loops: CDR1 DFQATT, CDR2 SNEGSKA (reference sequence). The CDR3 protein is CSAQSVAGDTDTQYF. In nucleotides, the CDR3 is TGCAGTGCGCAGTCCGTCGCGGGAGACACAGATACGCAGTATTTT.

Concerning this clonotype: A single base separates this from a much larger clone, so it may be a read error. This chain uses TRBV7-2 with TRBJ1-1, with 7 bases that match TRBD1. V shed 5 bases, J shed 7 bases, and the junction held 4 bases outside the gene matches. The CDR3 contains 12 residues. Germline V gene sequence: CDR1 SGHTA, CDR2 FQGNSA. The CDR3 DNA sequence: TGTGCCAGCAGCGGAGGGGGCAGTGAAGCTTTCTTT. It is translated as CASSGGGSEAFF.

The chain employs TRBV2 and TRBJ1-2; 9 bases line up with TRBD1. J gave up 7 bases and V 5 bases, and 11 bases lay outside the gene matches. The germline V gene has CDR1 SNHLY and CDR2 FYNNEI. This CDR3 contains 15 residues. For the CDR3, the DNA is TGTGCCAGCAGTCTAAAACAGGGGGCGCCCCTTGGCTACACCTTC. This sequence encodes CASSLKQGAPLGYTF.